Listed here are 24 T cell receptor beta chains from one sample, sequenced in a study of T cells in localized non-small cell lung cancer. The repertoire was sequenced with immunoSEQ multiplex PCR; TCRdb's copy has only in-frame clones and lacks some. The sample holds some 66,000 clones, just under 85% seen once. The starting material was peripheral blood, obtained before any cancer treatment. Receptors were obtained from a female donor aged 60 or older with stage I lung adenocarcinoma.

This clone was seen only once. The rearrangement links TRBV7-9 to TRBJ2-3; no clear D gene. CDR1 and CDR2 (germline): SEHNR, FQNEAQ (reference sequence). The CDR3 consists of 13 residues. With 5 bases removed from V and 4 bases from J, the gap between germline ends came to 10 bases. Here the CDR3 reads CASSPKWADTQYF. CDR3 DNA sequence: TGTGCCAGCAGCCCGAAATGGGCAGATACGCAGTATTTT.

About this clone: Here the CDR3 omits its conserved ending phenylalanine or tryptophan, so a read error is the likely source. The chain employs TRBV7-6 and TRBJ1-2; tentative D call: TRBD1 (6 bases). The CDR3 is 13 amino acids. Trimming cost V 2 bases and J 6 bases, with 10 bases left between them. CDR1 SGHVS and CDR2 FNYEAQ come from the germline V gene. The CDR3 DNA is TGTGCCAGCAGCTTATCCAGGGGTGATGGCTACACCCTC. Translation gives CASSLSRGDGYTL.

CDR3 in DNA: TGTGCCAGTAGTATAGATGGCGTGGGAGGCCCTCGTACGCAGTATTTT. It is translated as CASSIDGVGGPRTQYF. The chain combines TRBV19 with TRBJ2-3, with a tentative D call TRBD2 (6 bases). Trimming shortened V by 0 bases and J by 8 bases, and 18 bases separated the two germline ends. Germline values: CDR1 LNHDA, CDR2 SQIVND (reference sequence). This CDR3 comprises 16 residues.

V is TRBV18 and J is TRBJ2-5, with D unresolved. The germline V gene has CDR1 KGHSH and CDR2 LQKENI. V was trimmed by 3 bases and J by 2 bases, leaving 7 bases between them. The CDR3 length is 13 residues. The CDR3 nucleotides read TGTGCCAGCTCACCCGGACGGCAAGAGACCCAGTACTTC. It codes for CASSPGRQETQYF.

This chain joins TRBV5-1 and TRBJ2-3; TRBD2 aligns across 9 bases. Germline-derived CDR1 and CDR2 are SGHRS and YFSETQ. The CDR3 sequence is 19 residues long. V shed 4 bases, J shed 2 bases, and the junction held 17 bases outside the gene matches. In DNA, the CDR3 is TGCGCCAGCAGCCCTCAGCATGGCCCTGGCGGGGGGGCCACAGATACGCAGTATTTT. Amino acids: CASSPQHGPGGGATDTQYF.

The chain has TRBV2 and TRBJ1-5; possibly TRBD1 for D (6 bases). CDR3 length: 11 amino acids. Trimming took 6 bases from V and 11 from J, leaving 11 bases between them. The germline V gene has CDR1 SNHLY and CDR2 FYNNEI. This CDR3 reads CASRRKGAQHF. CDR3 nucleotides: TGTGCCAGCAGAAGGAAGGGGGCCCAGCATTTT.

The chain's CDR3 is CASSPRLADTQYF. Written as DNA, the CDR3 is TGCGCCAGCAGCCCAAGACTAGCGGATACGCAGTATTTT. The chain recombines TRBV5-1 with TRBJ2-3; 8 bases line up with TRBD2. V gave up 4 bases and J gave up 6 bases; unmatched junction bases: 4. The CDR3 extends over 13 amino acids. The germline V gene has CDR1 SGHRS and CDR2 YFSETQ.

This clone came up a few times. The gene calls are TRBV5-1 and TRBJ1-1; 10 bases line up with TRBD1. Germline V lookup: CDR1 SGHRS, CDR2 YFSETQ. There are 15 residues in the CDR3. Trimming cost V 5 bases and J 4 bases; bases outside gene matches: 8. The CDR3 loop is CASRQGGQGSTEAFF. The CDR3 region has the DNA TGCGCCAGCAGGCAAGGGGGACAGGGGAGCACTGAAGCTTTCTTT.

CDR3 coding DNA: TGTGCCAGCAGGGGAGGGATGAGCACTGAAGCTTTCTTT. It translates to CASRGGMSTEAFF. The gene calls are TRBV5-4 and TRBJ1-1; D is uncertain. V dropped 5 bases and J dropped 4 bases, with 12 bases sitting between them. CDR1 is SGHNT and CDR2 is YYREEE in the germline V gene (reference sequence). The CDR3 totals 13 residues.

The rearrangement links TRBV27 to TRBJ2-3, with D possibly TRBD2 on 5 matching bases. This CDR3 spans 14 amino acids. The germline V gene has CDR1 MNHEY and CDR2 SMNVEV (reference sequence). V lost 4 bases and J lost 2, with 10 bases in between. CDR3 DNA: TGTGCCAGCAGTTGGGGAGCGGCCACAGATACGCAGTATTTT. It encodes CASSWGAATDTQYF.

To note about this clone: Other DNA variants within this sample encode the same CDR3. The V gene is TRBV5-1, the J gene TRBJ1-5; 7 bases map to TRBD1. The CDR3 sequence is 14 residues long. Trimming removed 0 bases from V and 5 bases from J; junction bases left unmatched: 2. Germline V gene lookup returns CDR1 SGHRS and CDR2 YFSETQ. CDR3 region: CASSLGQGDQPQHF. CDR3 DNA: TGCGCCAGCAGCTTGGGACAGGGTGATCAGCCCCAGCATTTT.

J is TRBJ1-3 and V is TRBV28, with D maybe TRBD1 (5 bases). Trimming shortened V by 4 bases and J by 0 bases, and 10 bases separated the two germline ends. CDR1 and CDR2 (germline): MDHEN, SYDVKM. The CDR3 covers 15 residues. The CDR3 sequence: CASSWTLLSGNTIYF. The CDR3 DNA is TGTGCCAGCAGTTGGACACTCCTCTCTGGAAACACCATATATTTT. The full variable domain, in which reference TRBV28 and TRBJ1-3 provide the parts outside the CDR3, is DVKVTQSSRYLVKRTGEKVFLECVQDMDHENMFWYRQDPGLGLRLIYFSYDVKMKEKGDIPEGYSVSREKKERFSLILESASTNQTSMYLCASSWTLLSGNTIYFGEGSWLTVV.

As to this clone: Different DNA sequences within this sample yield the same CDR3. The chain links TRBV5-1 to TRBJ1-6; 10 positions match TRBD1. Trimming cost V 5 bases and J 10 bases; bases outside gene matches: 6. There are 14 residues in the CDR3. CDR1 and CDR2 (germline): SGHRS, YFSETQ. The CDR3 reads CASSVGTGASPLHF. CDR3 sequence (DNA): TGCGCCAGCAGTGTTGGGACAGGGGCGTCACCCCTCCACTTT. The entire variable domain, with the rest obtained from reference TRBV5-1 and TRBJ1-6, is as follows: KAGVTQTPRYLIKTRGQQVTLSCSPISGHRSVSWYQQTPGQGLQFLFEYFSETQRNKGNFPGRFSGRQFSNSRSEMNVSTLELGDSALYLCASSVGTGASPLHFGNGTRLTVT.

The rearrangement joins TRBV19 to TRBJ1-4; D not certain. The length of the CDR3 is 13 residues. Trimming took off 5 bases at V and 5 bases at J, with 9 bases between the two ends. Germline loops: CDR1 LNHDA, CDR2 SQIVND (reference sequence). CDR3 nucleotide sequence: TGTGCCAGTAGTGGTGAACTGAATGAAAAACTGTTTTTT. Translation gives CASSGELNEKLFF.

This clone was seen a single time. The rearrangement links TRBV19 to TRBJ2-5; D gene uncertain. V was trimmed by 4 bases and J by 0 bases, leaving 6 bases between them. This CDR3 has 13 residues. The germline V gene encodes CDR1 LNHDA and CDR2 SQIVND (reference sequence). The DNA for the CDR3 is TGTGCCAGTAGTAGCACAGACCAAGAGACCCAGTACTTC. It encodes CASSSTDQETQYF.

This chain joins TRBV6-6 and TRBJ1-1; TRBD1 aligns across 7 bases. Per the germline V gene, CDR1 is MNHNY and CDR2 is SVGAGI (reference sequence). V lost 6 bases, J lost 5 bases, and 6 bases stayed unmatched. The CDR3 sequence is 13 residues long. In nucleotides, the CDR3 is TGTGCCAGCAGCTACGGGACAGCTACTGAAGCTTTCTTT. Translation gives CASSYGTATEAFF.

This clone occurred once. This sequence joins TRBV6-1 and TRBJ1-6, with D uncertain. V shed 3 bases and J shed 6 bases, with 3 bases lying between them. The CDR3 is 12 residues long. Germline loops: CDR1 MNHNS, CDR2 SASEGT. CDR3 loop: CASSDSNSPLHF. The DNA of the CDR3 is TGTGCCAGCAGTGACAGTAATTCACCCCTCCACTTT.

The chain uses TRBV5-1 and TRBJ2-1; D may be TRBD2 (5 bases). Trimming pared 0 bases from V and 9 bases from J, leaving 13 bases between. Germline loops: CDR1 SGHRS, CDR2 YFSETQ. The CDR3 covers 14 residues. The CDR3 is CASSLAELEGEQFF. The CDR3 DNA reads TGCGCCAGCAGCTTGGCCGAGTTAGAGGGTGAGCAGTTCTTC.

J is TRBJ2-1 and V is TRBV5-4, with 9 bases identical to TRBD2. The CDR3 runs 16 residues. The J segment lost 6 bases and the V segment lost 3 bases, leaving 10 bases of the junction unmatched. Germline assignment: CDR1 SGHNT and CDR2 YYREEE (reference sequence). CDR3 nucleotides: TGTGCCAGCAGCTCGGTTGTGACTAGCGGTTCCAATGAGCAGTTCTTC. Translation gives CASSSVVTSGSNEQFF.

The chain is built from TRBV5-1 and TRBJ1-3, with unresolved D. Germline CDR1 is SGHRS and CDR2 is YFSETQ. V lost 4 bases to trimming and J lost 0 bases, with 8 bases between them. The CDR3 is 14 residues long. The CDR3 DNA reads TGCGCCAGCAGCCAAACATCCTCTGGAAACACCATATATTTT. Its protein is CASSQTSSGNTIYF.

This clone was detected only once. J is TRBJ1-3 and V is TRBV30; D is undetermined. The CDR3 extends over 16 amino acids. Looked up from germline, CDR1 is GTSNPN and CDR2 is SVGIG (reference sequence). V lost 2 bases to trimming and J lost 2 bases, with 16 bases between them. CDR3 DNA sequence: TGTGCCTGGAGTCTGACAAGGGTAGACCCTGGAAACACCATATATTTT. Amino acids: CAWSLTRVDPGNTIYF. Full variable domain (outside the CDR3, taken from reference TRBV30 and TRBJ1-3): SQTIHQWPATLVQPVGSPLSLECTVEGTSNPNLYWYRQAAGRGLQLLFYSVGIGQISSEVPQNLSASRPQDRQFILSSKKLLLSDSGFYLCAWSLTRVDPGNTIYFGEGSWLTVV.

The rearrangement joins TRBV5-1 to TRBJ1-2, with 7 bases fitting TRBD1. The V segment lost 1 base and the J segment 0 bases; nucleotides outside the gene matches: 12. The germline V gene encodes CDR1 SGHRS and CDR2 YFSETQ. The CDR3 loop spans 18 amino acids. CDR3 nucleotides: TGCGCCAGCAGCTTGAAACCGGGACAGACAACGACTAACTATGGCTACACCTTC. Residues: CASSLKPGQTTTNYGYTF.

The chain combines TRBV5-1 with TRBJ2-7, with D unclear. V was cut by 4 bases and J by 6 bases, with 17 bases left in between. The CDR3 consists of 14 residues. CDR1 is SGHRS, CDR2 YFSETQ, per germline. The DNA for the CDR3 is TGCGCCAGCAGCCCGGACCGACCGAACGGCGAGCAGTACTTC. Residues: CASSPDRPNGEQYF.

J is TRBJ2-2 and V is TRBV11-2; 13 bases align to TRBD2. Trimming at V came to 6 bases and at J to 5 bases, leaving 9 bases not matched to a gene. Germline CDR1 and CDR2: SGHAT and FQNNGV. This CDR3 comprises 17 residues. The CDR3 spells CASRDTSGRALTGELFF. The CDR3 DNA sequence: TGTGCCAGCAGGGATACTAGCGGGAGGGCACTTACCGGGGAGCTGTTTTTT.